This T cell receptor (beta chain) was obtained from a study of blood T cell repertoires in COVID-19. Study information: Spain, Italy and the United States supplied samples that represented acute and convalescent COVID-19. From T cells, B-cell-depleted T cells, or PBMCs came the material, which was cDNA or gDNA.

Original processing methods: Amplification of reference gene primers was used by the study to estimate nucleated cell counts. Libraries were prepared by immunoSEQ multiplex PCR; TCRdb keeps only in-frame clonotypes and omits some of them. For V, J and clone size, that table is used; D and trimming come from the DNA. The sample has 87,000 or so clones; more than 85% are singletons. The J segment lost 3 bases and the V segment lost 1 base, leaving 17 bases of the junction unmatched. CDR1 is GTSNPN and CDR2 is SVGIG in the germline V gene (reference sequence). CDR3 length: 18 residues. This clone was recorded a few times.

Specimen: peripheral blood. This chain uses TRBV30 with TRBJ2-7; 8 bases align to TRBD1. This TCR was recovered from a man aged 40-50 years with acute or convalescent COVID-19. The CDR3 nucleotides read TGTGCCTGGAGTGCCCTAGACGGCGGGACAGGAGCCCTCTACGAGCAGTACTTC. The encoded protein is CAWSALDGGTGALYEQYF. The full variable domain, rest sourced from reference TRBV30 and TRBJ2-7, is SQTIHQWPATLVQPVGSPLSLECTVEGTSNPNLYWYRQAAGRGLQLLFYSVGIGQISSEVPQNLSASRPQDRQFILSSKKLLLSDSGFYLCAWSALDGGTGALYEQYFGPGTRLTVT.